Listed below are T cell receptor beta chains from one sample, sequenced in a study of T cells in Graves' hyperthyroidism and ophthalmopathy. TCRdb reanalysed the multiplex PCR reads using MiXCR and keeps one entry per CDR3 protein. The sample lists approximately 640,000 distinct CDR3 sequences; about 45% were seen once. The specimen sequenced was peripheral blood or thyroid tissue (not recorded which). These receptors originate from an adult man with Graves' disease, either hyperthyroidism or ophthalmopathy (not recorded which). Each CDR3 is given with its conserved first and last residue. Each record gives: V gene, J gene, CDR3 protein.

TRBV29-1	TRBJ2-7	CSLGTASYEQYF
TRBV15	TRBJ1-2	CATVRDRDYGYTF
TRBV7-2	TRBJ1-2	CASSHNGGGGLNYGYTF
TRBV11-2	TRBJ1-1	CASSSRTIMNTEAFF
TRBV27	TRBJ2-7	CASSLYGRSSYEQYF
TRBV5-1	TRBJ2-5	CASSLAPSVQETQYF
TRBV6-6	NA	CANPRWQGDYEQYF
TRBV7-8	TRBJ2-5	CASSSREYQPQYF
TRBV29-1	TRBJ2-7	CSVVGGGAYEQYF
TRBV9	TRBJ1-1	CASSLNRRLNTEAFF
TRBV7-6	TRBJ2-5	CASSRRPGTVQETQYF
TRBV24-1	TRBJ2-7	CATSDLYEQYF